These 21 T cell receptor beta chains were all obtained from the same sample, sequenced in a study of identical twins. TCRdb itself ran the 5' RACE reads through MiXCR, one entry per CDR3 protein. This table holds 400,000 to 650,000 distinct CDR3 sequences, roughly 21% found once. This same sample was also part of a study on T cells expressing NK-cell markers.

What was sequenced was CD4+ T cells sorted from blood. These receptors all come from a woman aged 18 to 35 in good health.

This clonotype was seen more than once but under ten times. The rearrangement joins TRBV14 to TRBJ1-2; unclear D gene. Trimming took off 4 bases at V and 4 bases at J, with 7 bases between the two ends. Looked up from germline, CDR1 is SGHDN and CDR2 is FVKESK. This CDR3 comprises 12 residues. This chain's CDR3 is CASSPPGYGYTF. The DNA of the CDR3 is TGTGCCAGCAGCCCCCCCGGCTATGGCTACACCTTC. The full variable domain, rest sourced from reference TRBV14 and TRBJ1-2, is EAGVTQFPSHSVIEKGQTVTLRCDPISGHDNLYWYRRVMGKEIKFLLHFVKESKQDESGMPNNRFLAERTGGTYSTLKVQPAELEDSGVYFCASSPPGYGYTFGSGTRLTVV.

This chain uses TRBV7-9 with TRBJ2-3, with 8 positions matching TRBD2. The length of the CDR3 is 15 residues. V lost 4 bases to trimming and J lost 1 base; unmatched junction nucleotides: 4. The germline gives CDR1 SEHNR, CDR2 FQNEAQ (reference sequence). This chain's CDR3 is CASSYSGVRTDTQYF. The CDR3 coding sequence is TGTGCCAGCAGCTATAGCGGGGTACGCACAGATACGCAGTATTTT.

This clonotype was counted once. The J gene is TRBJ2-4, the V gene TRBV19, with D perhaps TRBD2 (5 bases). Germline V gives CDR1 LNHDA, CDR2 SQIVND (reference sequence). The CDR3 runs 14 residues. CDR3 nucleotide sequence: TGTGCGGCCCCGATCGGACTAGCCAAAAACATTCAGTACTTC. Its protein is CAAPIGLAKNIQYF.

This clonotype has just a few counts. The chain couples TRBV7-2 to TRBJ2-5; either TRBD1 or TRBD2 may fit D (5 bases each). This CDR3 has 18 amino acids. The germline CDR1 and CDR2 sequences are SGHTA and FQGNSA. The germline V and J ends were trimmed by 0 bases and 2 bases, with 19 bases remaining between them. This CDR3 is CASSLAVRGARRQETQYF. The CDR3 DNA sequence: TGTGCCAGCAGCTTAGCGGTGAGGGGAGCGAGGCGGCAAGAGACCCAGTACTTC.

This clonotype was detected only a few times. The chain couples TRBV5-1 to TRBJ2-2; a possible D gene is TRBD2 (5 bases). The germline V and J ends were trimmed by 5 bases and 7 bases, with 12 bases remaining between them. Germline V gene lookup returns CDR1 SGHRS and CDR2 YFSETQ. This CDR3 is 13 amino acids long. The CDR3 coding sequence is TGCGCCAGCAGAGAGGGAGAGGTCGGGGAGCTGTTTTTT. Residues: CASREGEVGELFF.

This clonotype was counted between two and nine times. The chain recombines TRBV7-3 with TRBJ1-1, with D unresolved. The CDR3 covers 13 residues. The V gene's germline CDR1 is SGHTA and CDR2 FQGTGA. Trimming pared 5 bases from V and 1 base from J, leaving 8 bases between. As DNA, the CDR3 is TGTGCCAGCAGCCCGAGTTGGAACACTGAAGCTTTCTTT. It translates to CASSPSWNTEAFF.

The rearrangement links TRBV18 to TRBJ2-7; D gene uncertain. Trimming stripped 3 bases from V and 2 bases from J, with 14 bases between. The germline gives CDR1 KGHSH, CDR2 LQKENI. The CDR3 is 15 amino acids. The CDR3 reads CASSPRRSKAYEQYF. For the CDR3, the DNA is TGTGCCAGCTCACCCAGACGGAGCAAAGCCTACGAGCAGTACTTC.

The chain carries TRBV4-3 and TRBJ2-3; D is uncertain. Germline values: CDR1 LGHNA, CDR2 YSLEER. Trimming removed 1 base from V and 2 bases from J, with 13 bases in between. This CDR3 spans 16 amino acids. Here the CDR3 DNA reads TGCGCCAGCAGCCAAGGATCGCGCGGAGACACAGATACGCAGTATTTT. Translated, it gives CASSQGSRGDTDTQYF.

Here the CDR3 reads CASSQKAGGEEQYF. Written as DNA, the CDR3 is TGTGCCAGCAGCCAGAAAGCGGGAGGGGAGGAGCAGTACTTC. The chain has TRBV3-1 and TRBJ2-7, with 10 positions matching TRBD2. CDR3 length equals 14 residues. Trimming took 3 bases from V and 7 from J; bases not matched to a gene: 6. Per the germline V gene, CDR1 is LGHDT and CDR2 is YNNKEL (reference sequence).

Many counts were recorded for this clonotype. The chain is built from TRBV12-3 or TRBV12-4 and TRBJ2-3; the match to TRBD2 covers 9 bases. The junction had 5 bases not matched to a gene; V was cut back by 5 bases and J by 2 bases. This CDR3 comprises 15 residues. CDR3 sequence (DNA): TGTGCCAGCAGTCGGGGACTAGCCGCCACAGATACGCAGTATTTT. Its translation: CASSRGLAATDTQYF.

As DNA, the CDR3 is TGCGCCAGCAGCTTGGCGAGTTTGGATACGCAGTATTTT. The encoded protein is CASSLASLDTQYF. The rearrangement links TRBV5-1 to TRBJ2-3; D is undetermined. CDR3 length equals 13 residues. V was trimmed by 0 bases and J by 6 bases, leaving 8 bases between them. Germline V gene data show CDR1 as SGHRS and CDR2 as YFSETQ.

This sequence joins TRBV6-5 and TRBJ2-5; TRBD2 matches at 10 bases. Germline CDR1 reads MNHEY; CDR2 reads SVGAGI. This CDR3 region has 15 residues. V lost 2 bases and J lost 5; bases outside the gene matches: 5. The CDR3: CASSYPTSGPETQYF. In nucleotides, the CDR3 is TGTGCCAGCAGTTACCCGACTAGCGGGCCCGAGACCCAGTACTTC.

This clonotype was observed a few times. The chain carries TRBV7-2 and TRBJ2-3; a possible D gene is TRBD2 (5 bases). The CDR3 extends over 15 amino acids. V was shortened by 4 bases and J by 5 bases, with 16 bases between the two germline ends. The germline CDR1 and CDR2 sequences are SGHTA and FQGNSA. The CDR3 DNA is TGTGCCAGCAGCTATTCGGCAGCGGATTTAGATACGCAGTATTTT. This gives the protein CASSYSAADLDTQYF.

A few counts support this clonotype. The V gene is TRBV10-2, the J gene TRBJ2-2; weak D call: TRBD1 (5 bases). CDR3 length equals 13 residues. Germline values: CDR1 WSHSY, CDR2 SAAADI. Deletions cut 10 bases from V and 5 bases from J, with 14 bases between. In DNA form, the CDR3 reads TGCGCCACCCTCGACAGAATGACCGGGGAGCTGTTTTTT. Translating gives CATLDRMTGELFF.

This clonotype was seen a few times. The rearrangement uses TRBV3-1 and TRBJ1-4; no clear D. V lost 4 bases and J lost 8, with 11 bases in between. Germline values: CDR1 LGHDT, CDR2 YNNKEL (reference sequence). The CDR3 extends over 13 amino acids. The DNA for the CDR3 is TGTGCCAGCAGCCCCGCCCTGAAGGAAAAACTGTTTTTT. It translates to CASSPALKEKLFF.

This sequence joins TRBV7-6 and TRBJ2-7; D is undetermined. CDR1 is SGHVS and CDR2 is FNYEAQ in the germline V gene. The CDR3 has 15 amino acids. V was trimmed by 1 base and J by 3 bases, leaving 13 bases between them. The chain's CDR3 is CASSLGHGENYEQYF. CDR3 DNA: TGTGCCAGCAGCTTAGGGCACGGAGAGAACTACGAGCAGTACTTC.

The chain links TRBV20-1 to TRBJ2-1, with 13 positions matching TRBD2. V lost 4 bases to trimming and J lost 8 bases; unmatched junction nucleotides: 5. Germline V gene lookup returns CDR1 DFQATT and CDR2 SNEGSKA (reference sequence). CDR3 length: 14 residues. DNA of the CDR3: TGCAGTGCTACACTAGCGGGGGGGTTCGATGAGCAGTTCTTC. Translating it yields CSATLAGGFDEQFF.

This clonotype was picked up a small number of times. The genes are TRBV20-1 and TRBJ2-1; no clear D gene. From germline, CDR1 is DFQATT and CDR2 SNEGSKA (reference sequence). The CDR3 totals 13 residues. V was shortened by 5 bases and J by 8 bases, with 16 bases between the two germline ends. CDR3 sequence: CSAGLGRAHEQFF. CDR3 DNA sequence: TGCAGTGCTGGATTAGGAAGGGCGCATGAGCAGTTCTTC.

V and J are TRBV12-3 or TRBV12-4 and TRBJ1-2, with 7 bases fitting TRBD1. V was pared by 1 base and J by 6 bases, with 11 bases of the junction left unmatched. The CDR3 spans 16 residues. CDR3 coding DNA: TGTGCCAGCAGTTTAGTGGAGGGGGCCGCGATTGATGGCTACACCTTC. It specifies CASSLVEGAAIDGYTF.

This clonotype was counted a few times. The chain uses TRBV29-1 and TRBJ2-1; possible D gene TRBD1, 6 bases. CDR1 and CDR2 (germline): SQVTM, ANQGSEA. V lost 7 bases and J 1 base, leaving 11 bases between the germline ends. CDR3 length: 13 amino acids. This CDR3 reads CSARGPSYNEQFF. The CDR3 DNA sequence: TGCAGCGCCAGGGGACCTTCCTACAATGAGCAGTTCTTC.

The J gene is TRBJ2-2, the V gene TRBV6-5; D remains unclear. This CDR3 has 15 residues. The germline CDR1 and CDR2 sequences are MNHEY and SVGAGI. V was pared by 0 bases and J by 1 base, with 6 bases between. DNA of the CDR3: TGTGCCAGCAGTTACTCTAGGAAGAACACCGGGGAGCTGTTTTTT. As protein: CASSYSRKNTGELFF.